The T cell receptor (beta chain) described here comes from a study of shared clonotypes between healthy human individuals. Here immunoSEQ multiplex PCR was the method, and the copy in TCRdb shows in-frame clones only, minus some. The sample yields about 1 million clones, 70% to 80% seen once. Germline trimming cut 8 bases from V and 0 bases from J; bases unmatched to any gene: 19. Germline values: CDR1 SNHLY, CDR2 FYNNEI. CDR3 size: 18 residues. The V and J genes are TRBV2 and TRBJ2-7, with 7 bases identical to TRBD1. The origin of this receptor is a man aged 18 to 29 in good health. The source material was memory CD4+ T cells sorted from blood. Sample subset: CD45RA-negative fraction. The CDR3 spells CASEGTGDDFASSYEQYF. DNA for the CDR3: TGTGCCAGCGAAGGAACAGGGGACGATTTTGCCAGCTCCTACGAGCAGTACTTC. Full variable domain (remainder filled in from reference TRBV2 and TRBJ2-7): EPEVTQTPSHQVTQMGQEVILRCVPISNHLYFYWYRQILGQKVEFLVSFYNNEISEKSEIFDDQFSVERPDGSNFTLKIRSTKLEDSAMYFCASEGTGDDFASSYEQYFGPGTRLTVT.